This is a list of T cell receptor beta chains from one sample in a study of naive and memory T cell subsets. One entry per CDR3 protein, called by TCRdb with MiXCR from the UMI-ligation and nested PCR reads. The data contain roughly 83,000 distinct CDR3 sequences, 11% of them singletons. The sequencing input was naive CD4+ T cells from blood. These receptors came from a human donor in good health. Each CDR3 is given without its conserved first and last residue.

V | CDR3
TRBV9 | ASSPQTALNTEAF
TRBV15 | ATSRGPGGPSGANVLT
TRBV7-8 | ASSPEGRYEQY
TRBV20-1 | SARQTGRTDTQY
TRBV6-4 | ASSEYRDGELF
TRBV4-3 | ASSPGAPSQVASDTQY
TRBV28 | ASSLRQGWNTEAF
TRBV6-6 | ASSYSRLTQETQY
TRBV30 | AWSVFYEQY
TRBV12-3/TRBV12-4 | ASSRRQGPYTEAF
TRBV12-3/TRBV12-4 | ASSFPQGGMNTEAF
TRBV7-8 | ASSLEDRGAAYNEQF
TRBV7-2 | ASSLEQGAYLNSPLH
TRBV18 | ASSKRDYTNIQY
TRBV7-2 | ASSLVGLTQGTNQPQH
TRBV5-1 | ASSGHGPSSYNEQF
TRBV2 | ASTRDGYTGELF
TRBV6-1 | ASILGGAGEKLF